These 27 T cell receptor beta chains originate from one sample sequenced in a study of tissue T cells after allogeneic stem cell transplantation. Time point indicated: mouse harvest day 7 after allogeneic transplant. Each mouse received 10^7 T-cell-depleted marrow cells plus 10^6 splenic CD5+ T cells by tail vein. Profiling relied on immunoSEQ multiplex PCR, and the TCRdb table lists in-frame clones only, not all of them. The table includes 9,500 or so clones, 40% to 45% detected once. Material: skin. These receptors were collected from a female BALB/c mouse given C57BL/6 T cells with graft-versus-host disease after an allogeneic hematopoietic cell transplant.

This clone has a handful of counts. The gene names here belong to mouse. The read stops 1 residue short of the end of the CDR3; the missing end is completed from the germline J gene. This chain joins TRBV12-1 and TRBJ2-1; 11 positions agree with TRBD1. The V and J ends lost 3 bases and 3 bases, in that order; junction bases with no gene match: 3. The CDR3 is 15 amino acids. CDR1 SGHSN and CDR2 HYEKVE come from the germline V gene. The CDR3 spells CASSSGTGGYAEQFF. The CDR3 DNA, read in part, is TGTGCCAGCTCTTCCGGGACAGGGGGCTATGCTGAGCAGTTC. The whole variable domain, remainder taken from reference TRBV12-1 and TRBJ2-1, is DSGVVQSPRHIIKEKGGRSVLTCIPISGHSNVVWYQQTLGKELKFLIQHYEKVERDKGFLPSRFSVQQFDDYHSEMNMSALELEDSAMYFCASSSGTGGYAEQFFGPGTRLTVL.

As concerns this clone: Mouse gene names and germline throughout. The read ends 1 residue before the CDR3 terminus; that terminus is restored from the germline J gene. The V and J genes are TRBV26 and TRBJ2-5; D is possibly TRBD1 or TRBD2 (5 bases each). CDR3 size: 13 residues. V shed 4 bases and J shed 2 bases, with 7 bases lying between them. From germline, CDR1 is KGHPV and CDR2 FQNQEV (reference sequence). CDR3 DNA (partial): TGTGCCAGCAGTCAGGGGACCCAAGACACCCAGTAC. Protein sequence: CASSQGTQDTQY. The full CDR3 is CASSQGTQDTQYF.

The sample holds a few counts of this clone. Gene labels here are mouse ones. The read ends 1 residue early relative to the CDR3; the germline J gene fills the gap. V gene TRBV15 combines with J gene TRBJ2-7; tentatively, D is TRBD1 or TRBD2 (5 bases each). There are 12 residues in the CDR3. Germline V CDR1 and CDR2: SGHND, FRSKSL. Trimming pared 7 bases from V and 4 bases from J, leaving 11 bases between. Partial CDR3 DNA: TGTGCCAGCAAACCGGGACGGTATGAACAGTAC. This sequence encodes CASKPGRYEQY. The whole CDR3 reads CASKPGRYEQYF.

As regards this clone: Gene names are mouse gene names. The CDR3 extends 1 residue past the end of the read, so its final part is completed from the germline J gene. The genes are TRBV13-1 and TRBJ1-4; TRBD1 might be the D (6 bases). The CDR3 covers 12 residues. V was shortened by 5 bases and J by 4 bases, with 6 bases between the two germline ends. Germline CDR1 reads NSHNY; CDR2 reads SYGAGN. The sequenced part of the CDR3 DNA is TGTGCCAGCAGGACAGGCAACGAAAGATTATTT. Protein sequence: CASRTGNERLF. In full, the CDR3 reads CASRTGNERLFF. Complete variable domain (other parts from reference TRBV13-1 and TRBJ1-4): EAAVTQSPRNKVTVTGGNVTLSCRQTNSHNYMYWYRQDTGHGLRLIHYSYGAGNLRIGDVPDGYKATRTTQEDFFLLLELASPSQTSLYFCASRTGNERLFFGHGTKLSVL.

On this clone itself: The gene names here belong to mouse. The read ends 1 residue before the CDR3 terminus; that terminus is restored from the germline J gene. The chain has TRBV26 and TRBJ2-7; no definite D call. The germline gives CDR1 KGHPV, CDR2 FQNQEV (reference sequence). The CDR3 loop spans 12 amino acids. With 1 base removed from V and 7 bases from J, the gap between germline ends came to 8 bases. The CDR3 sequence: CASSLWEMEQYF. The CDR3 DNA, read in part, is TGTGCCAGCAGTCTGTGGGAAATGGAACAGTAC. Using reference TRBV26 and TRBJ2-7 for the parts outside the CDR3, the full variable domain is NSKVIQTPRYLVKGQGQKAKMRCIPEKGHPVVFWYQQNKNNEFKFLINFQNQEVLQQIDMTEKRFSAECPSNSPCSLEIQSSEAGDSALYLCASSLWEMEQYFGPGTRLTVL.

On this clone: Mouse names are used for the genes. The read falls 1 residue short of the CDR3 end, and the missing part is taken from the germline J gene. The J gene is TRBJ1-3, the V gene TRBV12-2; 12 bases line up with TRBD1. V lost 4 bases to trimming and J lost 2 bases; unmatched junction nucleotides: 5. CDR1 is SGHLS and CDR2 is HYDKME in the germline V gene. The CDR3 contains 16 residues. The chain's CDR3 is CASSPGQGAPGNTLYF. The sequenced part of the CDR3 DNA is TGTGCCAGCTCCCCGGGACAGGGGGCGCCTGGAAATACGCTCTAT.

This clone was seen a handful of times. Genes here carry mouse names. The missing CDR3 end, 1 residue past where the read stops, is filled in from the germline J gene. The chain combines TRBV15 with TRBJ2-7; TRBD2 agrees at 9 bases. The CDR3 length is 14 residues. After removal of 5 bases from V and 4 bases from J, the junction contained 6 bases not matched to a gene. From germline, CDR1 is SGHND and CDR2 FRSKSL. CDR3 bases read: TGTGCCAGCAGTCCAACTGGGGGGCCTTATGAACAGTAC. This translates into CASSPTGGPYEQY. In full, the CDR3 reads CASSPTGGPYEQYF.

As for this clone: Genes and germline are mouse. Sequencing ends 1 residue short of the CDR3 end; the germline J gene provides the rest. The chain recombines TRBV16 with TRBJ2-2; 7 bases align to TRBD2. This CDR3 has 14 amino acids. Germline V gene lookup returns CDR1 SGHSA and CDR2 FRNQAP. The V segment lost 3 bases and the J segment 4 bases; nucleotides outside the gene matches: 2. This CDR3 reads CASSLRGGTGQLYF. CDR3 DNA (partial): TGTGCAAGCAGCTTGCGGGGGGGCACCGGGCAGCTCTAC. The variable domain in full, with the rest retrieved from reference TRBV16 and TRBJ2-2, is NAGVIQTPRHKVTGKGQEATLWCEPISGHSAVFWYRQTIVQGLEFLTYFRNQAPIDDSGMPKERFSAQMPNQSHSTLKIQSTQPQDSAVYLCASSLRGGTGQLYFGEGSKLTVL.

This clone is labeled medium-sized. The listed genes are named as in mouse. The read stops 1 residue short of the end of the CDR3; the missing end is completed from the germline J gene. This chain connects TRBV26 to TRBJ1-2; no reliable D call. Germline V gene sequence: CDR1 KGHPV, CDR2 FQNQEV (reference sequence). V lost 5 bases to trimming and J lost 0 bases, with 7 bases between them. The CDR3 runs to 13 residues. CDR3 bases read: TGTGCCAGCAGTGGAAGGGCAAACTCCGACTACACC. Its protein is CASSGRANSDYT. Given in full, the CDR3 is CASSGRANSDYTF.

This clone showed up just a few times. Here the gene names and germline are mouse. Sequencing ends 1 residue short of the CDR3 end; the germline J gene provides the rest. V and J are TRBV1 and TRBJ2-4; tentatively, D is TRBD1 (7 bases). CDR3 size: 15 residues. Trimming took 0 bases from V and 6 from J, leaving 13 bases between them. CDR1 and CDR2 (germline): NSQYPW, LRSPGD (reference sequence). The CDR3 here is CTCSADEGARNTLYF. The CDR3 bases that were read are TGCACCTGCAGTGCAGATGAGGGGGCGCGGAACACCTTGTAC.

By sample share, this clone is medium-sized. Mouse germline and gene names are used. The read ends 1 residue shy of where the CDR3 ends; the end is completed using the germline J gene. The chain has TRBV3 and TRBJ2-5; weak D call: TRBD2 (5 bases). Between the trimmed V and J ends, which lost 3 bases and 1 base, there was a span of 8 bases. The CDR3 has 14 amino acids. CDR1 SNHLY and CDR2 FYNGKV come from the germline V gene (reference sequence). CDR3: CASSFGLYQDTQYF. The CDR3 bases that were read are TGTGCCAGCAGCTTTGGACTATACCAAGACACCCAGTAC.

This clone has a handful of counts. Here the gene names and germline are mouse. The CDR3 extends 1 residue past the end of the read, so its final part is completed from the germline J gene. The chain has TRBV2 and TRBJ1-5; D is perhaps TRBD1 (6 bases). The CDR3 extends over 13 amino acids. Between the trimmed V and J ends, which lost 2 bases and 7 bases, there was a span of 9 bases. The germline CDR1 and CDR2 sequences are LGHNA and YSYQKL. The sequenced CDR3 bases are TGTGCCAGCAGCCAACGGACAGTGCAGGCTCCGCTT. Amino acids: CASSQRTVQAPL. The full CDR3 is CASSQRTVQAPLF.

This clone was detected only a few times. Gene names and germline match the mouse. The DNA ends 1 residue before the CDR3 does, and the rest of the CDR3 is filled in from the germline J gene. This chain links TRBV26 with TRBJ1-1, with a possible D match to TRBD1 (6 bases). CDR3 length: 13 amino acids. V lost 8 bases and J 1 base, leaving 11 bases between the germline ends. Germline values: CDR1 KGHPV, CDR2 FQNQEV (reference sequence). CDR3 bases read: TGTGCCAGCTACCGGGACAAAAACACAGAAGTCTTC. This encodes CASYRDKNTEVF. The full CDR3 reads CASYRDKNTEVFF. The whole variable domain, remainder taken from reference TRBV26 and TRBJ1-1, is NSKVIQTPRYLVKGQGQKAKMRCIPEKGHPVVFWYQQNKNNEFKFLINFQNQEVLQQIDMTEKRFSAECPSNSPCSLEIQSSEAGDSALYLCASYRDKNTEVFFGKGTRLTVV.

As for this clone: Gene names and germline refer to mouse. The CDR3 goes on 1 residue after the read ends, and that part is filled in from the germline J gene. The rearrangement links TRBV13-3 to TRBJ1-2, with TRBD1 identical over 8 bases. In germline, CDR1 is NNHDY, CDR2 SYVADS. CDR3 length: 14 residues. V lost 2 bases and J lost 3; bases outside the gene matches: 3. The sequenced CDR3 bases are TGTGCCAGCAGTGAGTACAGGGGGGACTCCGACTACACC. Translating it yields CASSEYRGDSDYT. The whole CDR3 sequence reads CASSEYRGDSDYTF.

As for this clone: Gene names refer to mouse genes. The CDR3 end falls 1 residue outside the read, so it is completed with the germline J gene. The rearrangement joins TRBV26 to TRBJ2-3; no clear D. This CDR3 is 13 amino acids long. V was shortened by 6 bases and J by 0 bases, with 7 bases between the two germline ends. Germline V lookup: CDR1 KGHPV, CDR2 FQNQEV (reference sequence). CDR3 DNA, as far as it was read: TGTGCCAGCAGAACGAATAGTGCAGAAACGCTGTAT. Translation gives CASRTNSAETLY. The full CDR3 protein is CASRTNSAETLYF.

Points on this clone: Gene names and germline refer to mouse. The CDR3 goes on 1 residue after the read ends, and that part is filled in from the germline J gene. J is TRBJ2-1 and V is TRBV26; maybe TRBD1 (6 bases). Looked up from germline, CDR1 is KGHPV and CDR2 is FQNQEV (reference sequence). Between the trimmed V and J ends, which lost 1 base and 1 base, there was a span of 8 bases. The CDR3 covers 15 residues. The CDR3 DNA, read in part, is TGTGCCAGCAGTCTGTGGACAGCAAACTATGCTGAGCAGTTC. Translating gives CASSLWTANYAEQF. The entire CDR3 sequence reads CASSLWTANYAEQFF.

This clone was found once. One junction end disagrees with the germline gene, perhaps due to a read error. The genes and germline here are from mouse. The read gets to within 1 residue of the CDR3 end, and the germline J gene fills in the rest. This rearrangement joins TRBV20 to TRBJ2-7, with 9 bases identical to TRBD1. The CDR3 totals 12 residues. Germline V lookup: CDR1 GFQATS, CDR2 STVNSAI. CDR3 bases read: TGTGGTGCTCGGGACAGGGACTATGAACAGTAC. Its protein product is CGARDRDYEQY. The whole CDR3 protein is CGARDRDYEQYF.

In regard to this clone: Gene and germline names: mouse. The missing CDR3 end, 1 residue past where the read stops, is filled in from the germline J gene. The J gene is TRBJ2-7, the V gene TRBV16; unclear D gene. V gave up 1 base and J gave up 3 bases, with 4 bases separating them. This CDR3 spans 12 amino acids. The germline CDR1 and CDR2 sequences are SGHSA and FRNQAP. This chain's CDR3 is CASSLAGYEQYF. The covered CDR3 bases are TGTGCAAGCAGCTTAGCGGGCTATGAACAGTAC.

As to this clone: Gene names and germline match the mouse. The CDR3 is cut off 1 residue early in the read; its end comes from the germline J gene. The chain recombines TRBV16 with TRBJ1-5; maybe TRBD1 (5 bases). CDR1 is SGHSA, CDR2 FRNQAP, per germline. V lost 6 bases and J 0 bases, leaving 9 bases between the germline ends. The CDR3 runs 14 residues. The sequenced CDR3 bases are TGTGCAAGCAGAGGGGCAAATAACAACCAGGCTCCGCTT. This encodes CASRGANNNQAPL. The whole CDR3 region reads CASRGANNNQAPLF.

Regarding this clone: Gene labels here are mouse ones. The read ends 1 residue early relative to the CDR3; the germline J gene fills the gap. The V and J genes are TRBV26 and TRBJ2-1, with D possibly matching TRBD1 (6 bases). The ends were cut back, 4 bases at V and 4 bases at J, with 8 bases in the middle. This CDR3 is built from 13 residues. The V gene's germline CDR1 is KGHPV and CDR2 FQNQEV (reference sequence). The CDR3 is CASSPDRYAEQFF. CDR3 bases read: TGTGCCAGCAGTCCCGACAGGTATGCTGAGCAGTTC.

With regard to this clone: The germline and genes are mouse ones. The read falls 1 residue short of the CDR3 end, and the missing part is taken from the germline J gene. This chain links TRBV3 with TRBJ2-4, with 10 bases that match TRBD2. The germline V gene encodes CDR1 SNHLY and CDR2 FYNGKV (reference sequence). The trim removed 6 bases at V and 5 bases at J, leaving 2 bases unmatched. The CDR3 totals 13 residues. CDR3 residues: CASSRTGGNTLYF. The DNA read from the CDR3 is TGTGCCAGCAGTCGGACTGGGGGAAACACCTTGTAC.

As concerns this clone: The listed genes are named as in mouse. With the read ending 1 residue before the CDR3 end, the germline J gene is used to fill in that end. V usage is TRBV26 and J usage is TRBJ1-3, with D maybe TRBD1 (5 bases). The CDR3 is made up of 15 amino acids. Trimming pared 2 bases from V and 2 bases from J, leaving 10 bases between. The germline V gene encodes CDR1 KGHPV and CDR2 FQNQEV (reference sequence). CDR3 protein: CASSLEGNAGNTLYF. The covered CDR3 bases are TGTGCCAGCAGTCTGGAGGGGAACGCTGGAAATACGCTCTAT. Full variable domain (missing parts from reference TRBV26 and TRBJ1-3): NSKVIQTPRYLVKGQGQKAKMRCIPEKGHPVVFWYQQNKNNEFKFLINFQNQEVLQQIDMTEKRFSAECPSNSPCSLEIQSSEAGDSALYLCASSLEGNAGNTLYFGEGSRLIVV.

This clone was counted only a few times. Gene names and germline refer to mouse. The read halts 1 residue ahead of the CDR3 end, with the missing end drawn from the germline J gene. The rearrangement uses TRBV26 and TRBJ2-7; 11 bases are a match to TRBD2. Germline values: CDR1 KGHPV, CDR2 FQNQEV (reference sequence). V shed 4 bases and J 7 bases; nucleotides not matched to a gene: 6. CDR3 size: 14 residues. The chain's CDR3 is CASSPGLGGREQYF. The DNA read from the CDR3 is TGTGCCAGCAGTCCCGGACTGGGGGGTCGGGAACAGTAC.

In the case of this clone: The gene names given are mouse names. The DNA ends 1 residue before the CDR3 does, and the rest of the CDR3 is filled in from the germline J gene. J is TRBJ2-4 and V is TRBV26, with D hard to call. This CDR3 is built from 12 residues. The V end was cut by 4 bases, the J end by 4 bases, with 6 bases between. CDR1 and CDR2 (germline): KGHPV, FQNQEV (reference sequence). The sequenced part of the CDR3 DNA is TGTGCCAGCAGTCAGGGAGAAAACACCTTGTAC. Its translation is CASSQGENTLY. The CDR3 in its entirety is CASSQGENTLYF.

Note on this clone: Gene names and germline match the mouse. The CDR3 end is not reached by the read, which stops 1 residue before it; the germline J gene fills it in. This chain connects TRBV3 to TRBJ2-1, with TRBD1 as a possible D gene (6 bases). Trimming shortened V by 3 bases and J by 3 bases, and 9 bases separated the two germline ends. CDR3 length: 14 amino acids. Germline-derived CDR1 and CDR2 are SNHLY and FYNGKV (reference sequence). The part of the CDR3 DNA that was read is TGTGCCAGCAGCTTCAGGGGCGCCTATGCTGAGCAGTTC. Its protein product is CASSFRGAYAEQF. From start to end, the CDR3 is CASSFRGAYAEQFF. The entire variable domain, with the rest obtained from reference TRBV3 and TRBJ2-1, is as follows: GPKVLQIPSHQIIDMGQMVTLNCDPVSNHLYFYWYKQILGQQMEFLVNFYNGKVMEKSKLFKDQFSVERPDGSYFTLKIQPTALEDSAVYFCASSFRGAYAEQFFGPGTRLTVL.

Only a few counts were recorded for this clone. Gene names follow the mouse nomenclature. The sequenced part of the CDR3 DNA is TGTGCAAGCAGCTTAGACAGGGATGAACAGTAC. Translation gives CASSLDRDEQY. The complete CDR3 sequence is CASSLDRDEQYF. The V call is TRBV16, the J call TRBJ2-7; weak D call: TRBD1 (5 bases). The CDR3 goes on 1 residue after the read ends, and that part is filled in from the germline J gene. The CDR3 is 12 amino acids. With 0 bases removed from V and 5 bases from J, the gap between germline ends came to 5 bases. Germline CDR1 is SGHSA and CDR2 is FRNQAP. Full variable domain (outside the CDR3, taken from reference TRBV16 and TRBJ2-7): NAGVIQTPRHKVTGKGQEATLWCEPISGHSAVFWYRQTIVQGLEFLTYFRNQAPIDDSGMPKERFSAQMPNQSHSTLKIQSTQPQDSAVYLCASSLDRDEQYFGPGTRLTVL.

A word on this clone: Germline and genes here are mouse. Coverage ceases 1 residue before the CDR3 finishes, and the germline J gene fills in the end. This chain joins TRBV3 and TRBJ2-4; TRBD2 matches 7 bases. Germline CDR1 reads SNHLY; CDR2 reads FYNGKV (reference sequence). The CDR3 sequence is 14 residues long. V lost 5 bases, J lost 5 bases, and 7 bases stayed unmatched. The CDR3 DNA, read in part, is TGTGCCAGCAGCCCCAGTGGGGGGAGAAACACCTTGTAC. Its protein product is CASSPSGGRNTLY. In full, the CDR3 reads CASSPSGGRNTLYF. Complete variable domain (other parts from reference TRBV3 and TRBJ2-4): GPKVLQIPSHQIIDMGQMVTLNCDPVSNHLYFYWYKQILGQQMEFLVNFYNGKVMEKSKLFKDQFSVERPDGSYFTLKIQPTALEDSAVYFCASSPSGGRNTLYFGAGTRLSVL.